Below are 13 T cell receptor beta chains sequenced from a single sample in a study of CD8+ T cells in alopecia areata. As to treatment: oral pan-JAK inhibitor, 5-10 mg twice daily. The sequencing template was cDNA reverse transcribed from extracted RNA. Only in-frame clones appear in the TCRdb table, and some are missing; sequencing was by immunoSEQ multiplex PCR. The repertoire has a few hundred thousand clones, approximately 45% of them found once; the top ten carry over 2%. Material: CD4+ T cells sorted from blood, obtained at roughly week 38, from a patient treated with tofacitinib. All receptors come from a human donor with alopecia areata.

This clone was detected only a few times. This chain uses TRBV7-9 with TRBJ1-1, with TRBD1 as a possible D gene (5 bases). This CDR3 is built from 12 residues. In germline, CDR1 is SEHNR, CDR2 FQNEAQ (reference sequence). Trimming removed 5 bases from V and 3 bases from J, with 7 bases in between. CDR3 nucleotide sequence: TGTGCCAGCAGCCCCAGGGACACTGAAGCTTTCTTT. This gives the protein CASSPRDTEAFF.

V gene TRBV9 combines with J gene TRBJ2-2; 7 nucleotides align to TRBD2. Trimming at V came to 3 bases and at J to 2 bases, leaving 4 bases not matched to a gene. The CDR3 spans 15 residues. Germline V gene sequence: CDR1 SGDLS, CDR2 YYNGEE. The CDR3 sequence is CASSAAGINTGELFF. CDR3 in DNA: TGTGCCAGCAGCGCAGCGGGGATTAACACCGGGGAGCTGTTTTTT.

This clone was counted between two and nine times. J is TRBJ2-3 and V is TRBV7-9, with 8 positions matching TRBD1. Germline V gene data show CDR1 as SEHNR and CDR2 as FQNEAQ (reference sequence). V trimming: 4 bases; J trimming: 4 bases; junction bases outside the gene matches: 4. The CDR3 contains 14 residues. CDR3 DNA sequence: TGTGCCAGCAGCTCCCTACAGGGGGCAGATACGCAGTATTTT. Its protein is CASSSLQGADTQYF.

V is TRBV4-3 and J is TRBJ2-6; TRBD1 might be the D (5 bases). Germline-derived CDR1 and CDR2 are LGHNA and YSLEER. The CDR3 is made up of 16 amino acids. Trimming took 0 bases from V and 2 from J, leaving 8 bases between them. The CDR3 region has the DNA TGCGCCAGCAGCCAAGACTCAGGGCCTGGGGCCAACGTCCTGACTTTC. Translating it yields CASSQDSGPGANVLTF.

The chain uses TRBV19 and TRBJ1-5; weak D call: TRBD1 (5 bases). This CDR3 is 13 amino acids long. From germline, CDR1 is LNHDA and CDR2 SQIVND (reference sequence). Trimming removed 9 bases from V and 6 bases from J, with 15 bases in between. CDR3 DNA: TGTGCCAGCAAACCCTCAGGGTTTCAGCCCCAGCATTTT. Its protein product is CASKPSGFQPQHF.

This clone showed up just a few times. The chain couples TRBV6-1 to TRBJ1-3; D unclear. Trimming removed 10 bases from V and 4 bases from J, with 14 bases in between. Germline V gives CDR1 MNHNS, CDR2 SASEGT. This CDR3 is built from 13 residues. CDR3 sequence (DNA): TGTGCCATTCTTCCGGACGGAGGAAACACCATATATTTT. Protein sequence: CAILPDGGNTIYF.

V and J are TRBV14 and TRBJ1-4, with a tentative D call TRBD1 (5 bases). There are 14 residues in the CDR3. Germline CDR1 reads SGHDN; CDR2 reads FVKESK. Trimming removed 1 base at V and 8 bases at J, with 11 bases between. The CDR3 nucleotides read TGTGCCAGCAGCCAAGGGGGCTCCGGGGAAAAACTGTTTTTT. Amino acids: CASSQGGSGEKLFF.

The CDR3 nucleotides read TGTGCCAGCAGCGGGACAGGGGGGACCTACGAGCAGTACTTC. It translates to CASSGTGGTYEQYF. V and J are TRBV6-5 and TRBJ2-7; 11 bases line up with TRBD1. Germline assignment: CDR1 MNHEY and CDR2 SVGAGI. V shed 6 bases and J 2 bases; nucleotides not matched to a gene: 3. This CDR3 has 14 amino acids.

The gene calls are TRBV29-1 and TRBJ2-3; D might be TRBD2 (6 bases). This CDR3 contains 13 residues. In germline, CDR1 is SQVTM, CDR2 ANQGSEA. V was trimmed by 5 bases and J by 7 bases, leaving 16 bases between them. The DNA of the CDR3 is TGCAGCGTTCTCCCGGGGGACCCATATACGCAGTATTTT. It yields the protein CSVLPGDPYTQYF.

This clone was picked up a small number of times. The CDR3 loop is CSVAGEYEQYF. Written as DNA, the CDR3 is TGCAGCGTGGCAGGCGAATACGAGCAGTACTTC. V is TRBV29-1 and J is TRBJ2-7; D gene unclear. Looked up from germline, CDR1 is SQVTM and CDR2 is ANQGSEA. CDR3 length: 11 amino acids. The germline V and J ends were trimmed by 6 bases and 4 bases, with 10 bases remaining between them.

The J gene is TRBJ2-5, the V gene TRBV5-1, with no clear D. The V end lost 2 bases, the J end lost 3 bases, and 5 bases lay between the germline ends. The CDR3 sequence is 12 residues long. Germline V gene data show CDR1 as SGHRS and CDR2 as YFSETQ. In DNA form, the CDR3 reads TGCGCCAGCAGCTTCTCAGAAGAGACCCAGTACTTC. Its translation: CASSFSEETQYF.

The chain combines TRBV5-1 with TRBJ1-5; a possible D gene is TRBD1 (5 bases). This CDR3 contains 15 residues. Germline CDR1 SGHRS, CDR2 YFSETQ. Trimming removed 4 bases from V and 5 bases from J, with 16 bases in between. CDR3 in amino acids: CASSPWTGGDQPQHF. In DNA, the CDR3 is TGCGCCAGCAGCCCGTGGACCGGGGGTGATCAGCCCCAGCATTTT.

The gene calls are TRBV30 and TRBJ2-4; TRBD1 aligns across 7 bases. The J segment lost 0 bases and the V segment lost 5 bases, leaving 4 bases of the junction unmatched. The germline V gene encodes CDR1 GTSNPN and CDR2 SVGIG (reference sequence). The CDR3 sequence is 14 residues long. Here the CDR3 reads CAWGQDVAKNIQYF. DNA for the CDR3: TGTGCCTGGGGACAGGACGTAGCCAAAAACATTCAGTACTTC.